The rows below give T cell receptor beta chains drawn from one sample of a study of shared clonotypes between healthy human individuals. Measured with immunoSEQ multiplex PCR; TCRdb has only the in-frame clones, and not every one. Among approximately 2,000,000 clones listed, around 93% were seen once. Source material: naive CD8+ T cells from PBMCs. These receptors were taken from a man aged 18-30 years in good health. Some clones in this sample may be carry-over from other donors' samples. The CDR3 runs from the conserved cysteine through the conserved F or W. Each record gives: V gene, J gene, CDR3 length, D gene, clone size, CDR3 DNA, CDR3 protein. A D gene is named only where the DNA matches it firmly. Rows may omit the clone size; those that give it use once, few, many or a size class.

v_call: TRBV7-6
j_call: TRBJ2-2
cdr3_length: 19
d_call: -
clone_size: -
cdr3_nt: TGTGCCAGCAGCTTAGGTCGAGACGGGGCCGGCACTAACACCGGGGAGCTGTTTTTT
cdr3_aa: CASSLGRDGAGTNTGELFF

v_call: TRBV4-1
j_call: TRBJ2-7
cdr3_length: 16
d_call: -
clone_size: -
cdr3_nt: TGCGCCAGCAGCCACCCTCTTGGGACCTTCACCTACGGGCAGTACTTC
cdr3_aa: CASSHPLGTFTYGQYF

v_call: TRBV6-6
j_call: TRBJ1-4
cdr3_length: 13
d_call: -
clone_size: -
cdr3_nt: TGTGCCAGCGCTGAACCGGGGGATGAAAAACTGTTTTTT
cdr3_aa: CASAEPGDEKLFF

v_call: TRBV27
j_call: TRBJ1-2
cdr3_length: 14
d_call: TRBD1
clone_size: -
cdr3_nt: TGTGCCAGCAGCCCGGTGGACAGGGAAGATGGCTACACCTTC
cdr3_aa: CASSPVDREDGYTF

v_call: TRBV4-1
j_call: TRBJ1-2
cdr3_length: 15
d_call: -
clone_size: -
cdr3_nt: TGCGCCAGCAGCCAAGTAGGTGACTTCGGCTATGGCTACACCTTC
cdr3_aa: CASSQVGDFGYGYTF

v_call: TRBV27
j_call: TRBJ2-7
cdr3_length: 12
d_call: -
clone_size: -
cdr3_nt: TGTGCCAGCGGTACGGACTCCTACGAGCAGTACTTC
cdr3_aa: CASGTDSYEQYF

v_call: TRBV30
j_call: TRBJ2-2
cdr3_length: 16
d_call: -
clone_size: -
cdr3_nt: TGTGCCTGGAGTGTAAGGGGCGGGCCCTCCACCGGGGAGCTGTTTTTT
cdr3_aa: CAWSVRGGPSTGELFF

v_call: TRBV7-2
j_call: TRBJ2-2
cdr3_length: 15
d_call: TRBD1
clone_size: -
cdr3_nt: TGTGCCAGCAGCCAAGGGACAGTGGACACCGGGGAGCTGTTTTTT
cdr3_aa: CASSQGTVDTGELFF

v_call: TRBV5-4
j_call: TRBJ2-5
cdr3_length: 19
d_call: TRBD2
clone_size: -
cdr3_nt: TGTGCCAGCAGCCCTGGGACTAGCGGGAGGGTCTCATACCAAGAGACCCGGTACTTC
cdr3_aa: CASSPGTSGRVSYQETRYF

v_call: TRBV27
j_call: TRBJ2-1
cdr3_length: 17
d_call: TRBD2
clone_size: -
cdr3_nt: TGTGCCAGCAGTCCCAAGACTAGCGGGAGGTCCTACAATGAGCAGTTCTTC
cdr3_aa: CASSPKTSGRSYNEQFF

v_call: TRBV11-2
j_call: TRBJ1-4
cdr3_length: 15
d_call: TRBD1
clone_size: -
cdr3_nt: TGTGCCAGCAGCTCCCTAGGGGGCCCAAATGAAAAACTGTTTTTT
cdr3_aa: CASSSLGGPNEKLFF

v_call: TRBV5-1
j_call: TRBJ2-7
cdr3_length: 16
d_call: -
clone_size: -
cdr3_nt: TGCGCCAGCAGCCTCGGGACCTGGGGAGCCTCCTACGAGCAGTACTTC
cdr3_aa: CASSLGTWGASYEQYF

v_call: TRBV27
j_call: TRBJ2-7
cdr3_length: 12
d_call: -
clone_size: -
cdr3_nt: TGTGCCAGCAGTTTATTAGGGTCCGAGCAGTACTTC
cdr3_aa: CASSLLGSEQYF

v_call: TRBV29-1
j_call: TRBJ1-1
cdr3_length: 14
d_call: -
clone_size: -
cdr3_nt: TGCAGCGTTGGAGGCAGGGCTTTTTTCGGTGAAGCTTTCTTT
cdr3_aa: CSVGGRAFFGEAFF

v_call: TRBV2
j_call: TRBJ1-1
cdr3_length: 18
d_call: -
clone_size: -
cdr3_nt: TGTGCCAGCAGTGCCAGACATCTCACCTCCCCCATGAACACTGAAGCTTTCTTT
cdr3_aa: CASSARHLTSPMNTEAFF

v_call: TRBV27
j_call: TRBJ1-2
cdr3_length: 14
d_call: TRBD1
clone_size: once
cdr3_nt: TGTGCCAGCAGCAAGATAGGGGGCAACTATGGCTACACCTTC
cdr3_aa: CASSKIGGNYGYTF

v_call: TRBV7-9
j_call: TRBJ1-5
cdr3_length: 17
d_call: TRBD1
clone_size: -
cdr3_nt: TGTGCCAGCAGCTTTGGGACAGGGGGCTATAGCAATCAGCCCCAGCATTTT
cdr3_aa: CASSFGTGGYSNQPQHF

v_call: TRBV18
j_call: TRBJ2-1
cdr3_length: 11
d_call: -
clone_size: -
cdr3_nt: TGTGCCAGCTCCGACAGCAATGAGCAGTTCTTC
cdr3_aa: CASSDSNEQFF

v_call: TRBV5-1
j_call: TRBJ2-7
cdr3_length: 13
d_call: -
clone_size: once
cdr3_nt: TGCGCCAGCGCTTTGGGAGACTCCTACGAGCAGTACTTC
cdr3_aa: CASALGDSYEQYF

v_call: TRBV6-5
j_call: TRBJ2-1
cdr3_length: 14
d_call: -
clone_size: -
cdr3_nt: TGTGCCAGCAGTTACCCCGGGACCTACAATGAGCAGTTCTTC
cdr3_aa: CASSYPGTYNEQFF

v_call: TRBV7-9
j_call: TRBJ2-1
cdr3_length: 16
d_call: TRBD2
clone_size: -
cdr3_nt: TGTGCCAGCAGCTTATTTAAAGCGGGAGCGGGCGATGAGCAGTTCTTC
cdr3_aa: CASSLFKAGAGDEQFF

v_call: TRBV9
j_call: TRBJ2-3
cdr3_length: 18
d_call: -
clone_size: -
cdr3_nt: TGTGCCAGCGCCGGAGGTTCATACGTAGCGGTGAGCACAGATACGCAGTATTTT
cdr3_aa: CASAGGSYVAVSTDTQYF

v_call: TRBV28
j_call: TRBJ2-1
cdr3_length: 16
d_call: TRBD1
clone_size: once
cdr3_nt: TGTGCCAGCAGTCCGCTGGGGACAGGGCTCTACAATGAGCAGTTCTTC
cdr3_aa: CASSPLGTGLYNEQFF

v_call: TRBV29-1
j_call: TRBJ1-2
cdr3_length: 12
d_call: -
clone_size: -
cdr3_nt: TGCAGCGCCCTGGACAGAAGGGAGGGCTACACCTTC
cdr3_aa: CSALDRREGYTF

v_call: TRBV2
j_call: TRBJ2-7
cdr3_length: 14
d_call: TRBD2
clone_size: -
cdr3_nt: TGTGCCAGCAACCAAGCGGGAAGCTCCTACGAGCAGTACTTC
cdr3_aa: CASNQAGSSYEQYF

v_call: TRBV4-1
j_call: TRBJ2-7
cdr3_length: 15
d_call: TRBD1
clone_size: -
cdr3_nt: TGCGCCAGCAGCTGGGGGGACAGGAGGACCTACGAGCAGTACTTC
cdr3_aa: CASSWGDRRTYEQYF

v_call: TRBV14
j_call: TRBJ1-2
cdr3_length: 16
d_call: -
clone_size: -
cdr3_nt: TGTGCCAGCAGCCAAGATTTTAGGGGGGCTCCGGATGGCTACACCTTC
cdr3_aa: CASSQDFRGAPDGYTF

v_call: TRBV10-3
j_call: TRBJ2-2
cdr3_length: 18
d_call: TRBD1
clone_size: -
cdr3_nt: TGTGCCATCAAAGGGACAGGGGGCCCACTTTCGCACACCGGGGAGCTGTTTTTT
cdr3_aa: CAIKGTGGPLSHTGELFF

v_call: TRBV6-1
j_call: TRBJ1-1
cdr3_length: 15
d_call: -
clone_size: -
cdr3_nt: TGTGCCAGCCTCTCCTTGGCACTAAAGAACACTGAAGCTTTCTTT
cdr3_aa: CASLSLALKNTEAFF

v_call: TRBV19
j_call: TRBJ2-1
cdr3_length: 13
d_call: -
clone_size: -
cdr3_nt: TGTGCCAGTAGGGAGGGGATCTACAATGAGCAGTTCTTC
cdr3_aa: CASREGIYNEQFF

v_call: TRBV7-6
j_call: TRBJ2-7
cdr3_length: 16
d_call: -
clone_size: once
cdr3_nt: TGTGCCAGCAGCTTAGCAGGCCTCGAGCCTTACTACGAGCAGTACTTC
cdr3_aa: CASSLAGLEPYYEQYF

v_call: TRBV10-3
j_call: TRBJ2-1
cdr3_length: 15
d_call: -
clone_size: -
cdr3_nt: TGTGCCATCAGCGCTACGTCACGGAACAGTAATGAGCAGTTCTTC
cdr3_aa: CAISATSRNSNEQFF

v_call: TRBV5-1
j_call: TRBJ1-2
cdr3_length: 13
d_call: TRBD1
clone_size: -
cdr3_nt: TGCGCCAGCAGCGTCGGGACAGTTTATGGCTACACCTTC
cdr3_aa: CASSVGTVYGYTF

v_call: TRBV7-9
j_call: TRBJ2-7
cdr3_length: 14
d_call: TRBD1
clone_size: -
cdr3_nt: TGTGCCAGCAGCTTCGCGGACCAGGGGGACGAGCAGTACTTC
cdr3_aa: CASSFADQGDEQYF

v_call: TRBV5-1
j_call: TRBJ2-1
cdr3_length: 15
d_call: TRBD1
clone_size: -
cdr3_nt: TGCGCCAGCAGCTTGAATGGACAGGGTAGAAATGAGCAGTTCTTC
cdr3_aa: CASSLNGQGRNEQFF

v_call: TRBV5-6
j_call: TRBJ2-5
cdr3_length: 14
d_call: -
clone_size: -
cdr3_nt: TGTGCCAGCAAAGGTGCGGGGATACAAGAGACCCAGTACTTC
cdr3_aa: CASKGAGIQETQYF

v_call: TRBV28
j_call: TRBJ1-5
cdr3_length: 15
d_call: -
clone_size: -
cdr3_nt: TGTGCCAGCAAATTCACCTCGTATAGCAATCAGCCCCAGCATTTT
cdr3_aa: CASKFTSYSNQPQHF

v_call: TRBV7-2
j_call: TRBJ2-2
cdr3_length: 15
d_call: TRBD2
clone_size: -
cdr3_nt: TGTGCCAGCAGCATGGGACTAGCGCCCACCGGGGAGCTGTTTTTT
cdr3_aa: CASSMGLAPTGELFF

v_call: TRBV7-8
j_call: TRBJ2-5
cdr3_length: 19
d_call: -
clone_size: -
cdr3_nt: TGTGCCAGCAGCCCGGCATTTATGGGGGCCGGGGAGGGAACAGAGACCCAGTACTTC
cdr3_aa: CASSPAFMGAGEGTETQYF

v_call: TRBV7-3
j_call: TRBJ2-3
cdr3_length: 17
d_call: TRBD2
clone_size: once
cdr3_nt: TGTGCCAGCAGCTTAGATCAGGTAGCGGGTAGCACAGATACGCAGTATTTT
cdr3_aa: CASSLDQVAGSTDTQYF

v_call: TRBV18
j_call: TRBJ2-3
cdr3_length: 13
d_call: -
clone_size: -
cdr3_nt: TGTGCCAGCTCATCCGGGAGCACAGATACGCAGTATTTT
cdr3_aa: CASSSGSTDTQYF

v_call: TRBV5-1
j_call: TRBJ2-7
cdr3_length: 14
d_call: -
clone_size: -
cdr3_nt: TGCGCCAGCAGCGGTGGGACTTTCTCCTACGAGCAGTACTTC
cdr3_aa: CASSGGTFSYEQYF